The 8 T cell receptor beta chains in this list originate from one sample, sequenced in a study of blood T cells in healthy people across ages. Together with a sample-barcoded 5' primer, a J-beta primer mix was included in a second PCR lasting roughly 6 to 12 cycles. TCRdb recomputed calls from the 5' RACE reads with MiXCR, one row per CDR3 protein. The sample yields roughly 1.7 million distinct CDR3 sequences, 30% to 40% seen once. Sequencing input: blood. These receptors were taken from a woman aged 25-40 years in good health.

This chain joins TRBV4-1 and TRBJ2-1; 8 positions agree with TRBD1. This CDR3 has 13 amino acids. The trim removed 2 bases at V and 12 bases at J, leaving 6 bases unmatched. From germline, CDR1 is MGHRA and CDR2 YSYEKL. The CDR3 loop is CASSQIAGGGQFF. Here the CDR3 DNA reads TGCGCCAGCAGCCAAATAGCAGGGGGCGGGCAGTTCTTC.

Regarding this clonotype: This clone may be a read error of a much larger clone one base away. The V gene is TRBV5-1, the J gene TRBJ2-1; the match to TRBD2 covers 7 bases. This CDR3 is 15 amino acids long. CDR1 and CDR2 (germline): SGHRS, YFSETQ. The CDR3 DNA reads TGCGCCAGCAGCTTGGCGGGAGGTAATTACAATGAGCGGTTCTTC. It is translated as CASSLAGGNYNERFF.

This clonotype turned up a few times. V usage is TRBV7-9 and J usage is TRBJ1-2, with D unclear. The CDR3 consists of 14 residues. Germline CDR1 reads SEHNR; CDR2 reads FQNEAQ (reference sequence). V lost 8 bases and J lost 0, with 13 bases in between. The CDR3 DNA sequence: TGTGCCAGCGGCCGATTTGACCCTAACTATGGCTACACCTTC. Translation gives CASGRFDPNYGYTF.

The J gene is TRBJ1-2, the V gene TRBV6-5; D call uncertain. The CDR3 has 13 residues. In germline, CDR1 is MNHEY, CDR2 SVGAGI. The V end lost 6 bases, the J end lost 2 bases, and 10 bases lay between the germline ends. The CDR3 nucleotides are TGTGCCAGCAGAATGGAACAGAACTATGGCTACACCTTC. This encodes CASRMEQNYGYTF.

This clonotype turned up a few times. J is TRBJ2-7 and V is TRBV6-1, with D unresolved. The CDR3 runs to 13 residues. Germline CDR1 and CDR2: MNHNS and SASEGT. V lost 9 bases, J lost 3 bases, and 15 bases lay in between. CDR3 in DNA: TGTGCCAGTAGCTTCAAGATAAACTACGAGCAGTACTTC. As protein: CASSFKINYEQYF.

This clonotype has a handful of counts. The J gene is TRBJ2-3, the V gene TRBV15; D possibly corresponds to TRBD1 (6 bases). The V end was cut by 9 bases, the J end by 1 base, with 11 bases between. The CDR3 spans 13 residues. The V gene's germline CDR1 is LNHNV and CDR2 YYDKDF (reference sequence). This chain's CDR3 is CATGAGGTDTQYF. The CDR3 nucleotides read TGTGCCACGGGGGCCGGGGGCACAGATACGCAGTATTTT.

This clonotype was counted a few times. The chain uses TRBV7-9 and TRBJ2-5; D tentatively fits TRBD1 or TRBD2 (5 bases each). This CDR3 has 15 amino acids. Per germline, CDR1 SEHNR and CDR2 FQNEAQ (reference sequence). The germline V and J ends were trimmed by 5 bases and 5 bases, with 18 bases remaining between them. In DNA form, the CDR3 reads TGTGCCAGCAGCCCCGGGGCAAACTCGGGGGAGACCCAGTACTTC. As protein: CASSPGANSGETQYF. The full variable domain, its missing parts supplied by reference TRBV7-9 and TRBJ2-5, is DTGVSQNPRHKITKRGQNVTFRCDPISEHNRLYWYRQTLGQGPEFLTYFQNEAQLEKSRLLSDRFSAERPKGSFSTLEIQRTEQGDSAMYLCASSPGANSGETQYFGPGTRLLVL.

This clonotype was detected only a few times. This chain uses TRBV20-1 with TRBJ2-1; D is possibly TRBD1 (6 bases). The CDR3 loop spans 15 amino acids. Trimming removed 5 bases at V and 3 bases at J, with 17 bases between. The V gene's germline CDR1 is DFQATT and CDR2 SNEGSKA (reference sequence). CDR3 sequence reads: CSAHTEGDFYNEQFF. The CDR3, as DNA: TGCAGTGCTCACACTGAGGGGGATTTCTACAATGAGCAGTTCTTC.